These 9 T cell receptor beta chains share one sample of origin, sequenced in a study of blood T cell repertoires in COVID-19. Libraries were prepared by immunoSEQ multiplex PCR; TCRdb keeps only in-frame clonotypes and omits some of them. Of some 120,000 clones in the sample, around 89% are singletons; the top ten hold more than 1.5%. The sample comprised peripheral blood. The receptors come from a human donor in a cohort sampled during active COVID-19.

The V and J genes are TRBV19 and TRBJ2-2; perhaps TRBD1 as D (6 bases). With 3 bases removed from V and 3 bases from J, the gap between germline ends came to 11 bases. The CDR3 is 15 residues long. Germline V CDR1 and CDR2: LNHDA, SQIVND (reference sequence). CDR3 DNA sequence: TGTGCCAGTAGTATTGGTCCAGGGGACACCGGGGAGCTGTTTTTT. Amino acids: CASSIGPGDTGELFF.

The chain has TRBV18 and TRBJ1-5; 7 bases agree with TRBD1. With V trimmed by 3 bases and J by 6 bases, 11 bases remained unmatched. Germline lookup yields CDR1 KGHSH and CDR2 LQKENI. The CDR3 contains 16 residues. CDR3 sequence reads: CASSPGAGGFSQPQHF. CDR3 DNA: TGTGCCAGCTCACCGGGGGCAGGGGGTTTTTCTCAGCCCCAGCATTTT.

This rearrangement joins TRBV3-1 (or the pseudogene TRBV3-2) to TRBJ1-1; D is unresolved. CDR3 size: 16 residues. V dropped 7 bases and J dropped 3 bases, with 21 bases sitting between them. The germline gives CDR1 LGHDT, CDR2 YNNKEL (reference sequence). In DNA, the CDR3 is TGTGCCAGCACCCCAGGTTCGTCTGGTTGGGACACTGAAGCTTTCTTT. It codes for CASTPGSSGWDTEAFF.

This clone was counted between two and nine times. The CDR3 bases are TGTGCCATCGGCGTTGGGCGGGCGAATGAGCAGTTCTTC. Encoded protein: CAIGVGRANEQFF. The chain couples TRBV10-3 to TRBJ2-1; TRBD2 is a possible D gene (5 bases). V was trimmed by 8 bases and J by 7 bases, leaving 15 bases between them. From germline, CDR1 is ENHRY and CDR2 SYGVKD. The CDR3 consists of 13 residues.

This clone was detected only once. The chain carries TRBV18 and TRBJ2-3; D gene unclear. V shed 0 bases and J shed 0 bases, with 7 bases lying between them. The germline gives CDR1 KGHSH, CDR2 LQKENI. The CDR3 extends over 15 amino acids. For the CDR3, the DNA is TGTGCCAGCTCACCACCTCGGTCTAGCACAGATACGCAGTATTTT. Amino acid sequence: CASSPPRSSTDTQYF.

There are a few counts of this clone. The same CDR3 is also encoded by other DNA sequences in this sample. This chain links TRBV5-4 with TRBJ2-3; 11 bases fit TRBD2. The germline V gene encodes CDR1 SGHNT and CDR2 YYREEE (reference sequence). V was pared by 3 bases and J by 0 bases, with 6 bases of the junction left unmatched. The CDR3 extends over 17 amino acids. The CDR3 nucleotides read TGTGCCAGCAGCTACTCTAGCGGGAGGCCCAGCACAGATACGCAGTATTTT. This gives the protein CASSYSSGRPSTDTQYF.

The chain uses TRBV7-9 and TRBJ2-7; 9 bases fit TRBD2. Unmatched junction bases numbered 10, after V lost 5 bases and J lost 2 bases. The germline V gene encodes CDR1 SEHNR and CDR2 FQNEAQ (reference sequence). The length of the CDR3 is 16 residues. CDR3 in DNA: TGTGCCAGCAGCCCTGGGGCCAGCGGGGGGCCCTACGAGCAGTACTTC. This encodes CASSPGASGGPYEQYF.

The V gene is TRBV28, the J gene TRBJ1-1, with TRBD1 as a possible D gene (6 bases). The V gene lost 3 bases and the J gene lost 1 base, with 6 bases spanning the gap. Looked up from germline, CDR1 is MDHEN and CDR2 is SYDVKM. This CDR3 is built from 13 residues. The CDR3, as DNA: TGTGCCAGCAGTTTCAGGGGGAACACTGAAGCTTTCTTT. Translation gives CASSFRGNTEAFF.

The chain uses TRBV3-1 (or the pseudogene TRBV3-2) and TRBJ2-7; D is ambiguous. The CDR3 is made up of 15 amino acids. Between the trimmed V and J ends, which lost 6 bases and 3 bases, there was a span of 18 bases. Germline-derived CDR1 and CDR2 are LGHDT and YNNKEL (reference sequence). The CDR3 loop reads CASRPSGSALYEQYF. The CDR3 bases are TGTGCCAGCAGGCCTTCCGGGTCAGCTCTCTACGAGCAGTACTTC.